This T cell receptor beta chain stems from a study of memory CD8 T cells in hepatitis C reinfection. As for the study in general: A positive HCV RNA test after two negatives ≥60 days apart defined reinfection.

The study, taken as a whole, reports: With five or six donors, public clonotype conclusions could not be definitive.

Time point meaning: pre-reinfection, 55 to 20 weeks before reinfection detection. TCR sequencing was done directly ex vivo on sorted cells, without expansion in vitro. This CDR3 has 16 amino acids. Germline V gene lookup returns CDR1 MNHNY and CDR2 SVGAGI (reference sequence). V shed 4 bases and J shed 4 bases, with 20 bases lying between them. To note about this clone: The antigen remains unidentified.

Profiling relied on immunoSEQ multiplex PCR, and the TCRdb table lists in-frame clones only, not all of them. The sample shows just over 50,000 clones, under 90% of them seen only once. The sequence was collected from a man aged 18 to 30 with hepatitis C virus infection. V usage is TRBV6-6 and J usage is TRBJ2-7, with a weak D call TRBD2 (7 bases). The sequenced material came from naive CD8+ T cells sorted from blood. The chain's CDR3 is CASSWGSGGAAYEQYV. In DNA, the CDR3 is TGTGCCAGCAGTTGGGGCTCGGGGGGCGCGGCGTACGAGCAGTACGTC.